Detailed here is one TCR beta chain. This sample was included in a study of control samples from healthy donors and cancer patients. This CDR3 has 15 residues. V shed 2 bases and J shed 3 bases, with 8 bases lying between them. From germline, CDR1 is MNHEY and CDR2 SVGAGI. Produced via immunoSEQ multiplex PCR; TCRdb's table is partial and in-frame only. The sample includes over 120,000 clones, just under 95% of them seen just once. The sequenced sample consisted of PBMCs. The genes are TRBV6-5 and TRBJ1-6; no clear D. This TCR derives from a man in his 60s with colorectal cancer. The CDR3 sequence is CASSYGDGYNSPLHF. CDR3 in DNA: TGTGCCAGCAGTTACGGCGACGGCTATAATTCACCCCTCCACTTT.